These 16 T cell receptor beta chains came from one sample sequenced in a study of naive and memory T cell subsets (dated by TCRdb to about 2017). Libraries were prepared through UMI-ligation and nested PCR. The listed sequencing device is Illumina MiSeq. To cover both TRBC1 and TRBC2, the beta constant-region primer consisted of an equimolar mix of two oligonucleotides. The ligated cDNA went through four rounds of PCR with nested alpha and beta constant-region primers together with the SP2 primer. TCRdb passed the public sequencing reads through fastp at Q25 and MiXCR, retaining productive beta sequences. CDR3 protein duplicates are merged, each entry listing the most common genes and DNA. This sample is represented by some 80,000 distinct CDR3 sequences; about 9.9% of them were singletons. Together, the top ten hold 1.2% of the sample. Specimen: naive CD8+ T cells from blood. The cell subset or site tag for this specimen amounts to: naive T cells, CD45RA high CD27+. Receptors originate from a human donor in good health.

The chain joins TRBV29-1 to TRBJ1-2, with 9 bases lining up with TRBD1. Losses at the gene ends were 6 bases for V and 2 bases for J; bases not matched to a gene: 4. The CDR3 covers 13 residues. Germline CDR1 SQVTM, CDR2 ANQGSEA. The CDR3 nucleotides are TGCAGCGTCGGAGGGACAGGGAACTATGGCTACACCTTC. Translated: CSVGGTGNYGYTF. The full variable domain, rest sourced from reference TRBV29-1 and TRBJ1-2, is SAVISQKPSRDICQRGTSLTIQCQVDSQVTMMFWYRQQPGQSLTLIATANQGSEATYESGFVIDKFPISRPNLTFSTLTVSNMSPEDSSIYLCSVGGTGNYGYTFGSGTRLTVV.

This chain joins TRBV10-3 and TRBJ2-7; TRBD1 aligns across 9 bases. The V gene end was trimmed by 6 bases and the J gene end by 5 bases; junction bases not matched to a gene: 17. There are 17 residues in the CDR3. Germline V lookup: CDR1 ENHRY, CDR2 SYGVKD. The CDR3, as DNA: TGTGCCATCAGGAGGTCCCTCGACAGGGGGGTCTATGACGAGCAGTACTTC. Amino acids: CAIRRSLDRGVYDEQYF.

The chain couples TRBV12-3 or TRBV12-4 to TRBJ2-1; no definite D call. This CDR3 has 12 amino acids. V dropped 5 bases and J dropped 4 bases, with 6 bases sitting between them. In nucleotides, the CDR3 is TGTGCCAGCAGTGCCCAGTACAATGAGCAGTTCTTC. Translation: CASSAQYNEQFF.

This clonotype was counted between two and nine times. This chain joins TRBV6-2 or TRBV6-3 and TRBJ1-5; a possible D gene is TRBD1 (5 bases). The ends were cut back, 5 bases at V and 1 base at J, with 18 bases in the middle. This CDR3 has 17 amino acids. Germline CDR1 MNHEY, CDR2 SVGEGT. CDR3 in DNA: TGTGCCAGCAGTAGACCGGAGGGGTTCGGGAGCAATCAGCCCCAGCATTTT. It specifies CASSRPEGFGSNQPQHF.

This clonotype was seen more than once but under ten times. This chain connects TRBV9 to TRBJ1-6; TRBD1 matches 7 bases. CDR1 SGDLS and CDR2 YYNGEE come from the germline V gene. CDR3 length: 16 residues. Trimming at V came to 4 bases and at J to 3 bases, leaving 7 bases not matched to a gene. CDR3 loop: CASSTAGQHYNSPLHF. For the CDR3, the DNA is TGTGCCAGCAGCACCGCGGGACAGCACTATAATTCACCCCTCCACTTT.

There are a few counts of this clonotype. The CDR3 bases are TGTGCCAGCAGTTACCGGGGGGGCCCTACCTACGAGCAGTACTTC. It is translated as CASSYRGGPTYEQYF. V and J are TRBV6-6 and TRBJ2-7, with TRBD2 matching over 8 bases. The CDR3 covers 15 residues. With V trimmed by 2 bases and J by 2 bases, 5 bases remained unmatched. From germline, CDR1 is MNHNY and CDR2 SVGAGI (reference sequence).

This chain connects TRBV14 to TRBJ2-1; D tentatively fits TRBD1 or TRBD2 (5 bases each). Germline V lookup: CDR1 SGHDN, CDR2 FVKESK. Between the trimmed V and J ends, which lost 3 bases and 3 bases, there was a span of 15 bases. The CDR3 contains 16 residues. CDR3 DNA sequence: TGTGCCAGCAGCCAGAGACGGGGCGGAAACTACAATGAGCAGTTCTTC. It translates to CASSQRRGGNYNEQFF.

This clonotype was recorded a few times. The chain joins TRBV5-5 to TRBJ2-7; D gene unclear. The CDR3 covers 15 residues. In germline, CDR1 is SGHKS, CDR2 YYEKEE (reference sequence). The V and J ends lost 0 bases and 0 bases respectively, with 10 bases between them. CDR3 residues: CASSLEWVDSYEQYF. The CDR3 bases are TGTGCCAGCAGCTTGGAATGGGTAGACTCCTACGAGCAGTACTTC.

The chain is built from TRBV11-3 and TRBJ2-7; no reliable D call. Germline lookup yields CDR1 SGHNT and CDR2 YENEEA. The germline V and J ends were trimmed by 1 base and 5 bases, with 9 bases remaining between them. This CDR3 is built from 13 residues. CDR3 amino acids: CASSLGFGNEQYF. CDR3 coding DNA: TGTGCCAGCAGCTTAGGATTTGGAAACGAGCAGTACTTC.

This clonotype was detected a few times. This rearrangement joins TRBV4-3 to TRBJ2-3; tentative D call: TRBD2 (5 bases). There are 16 residues in the CDR3. The germline CDR1 and CDR2 sequences are LGHNA and YSLEER. The V gene lost 1 base and the J gene lost 3 bases, with 14 bases spanning the gap. The CDR3 DNA is TGCGCCAGCAGCCAAGTCAGAGGGCTAGCAACAGATACGCAGTATTTT. Translation: CASSQVRGLATDTQYF.

This clonotype showed up just a few times. The genes are TRBV6-6 and TRBJ2-5, with D perhaps TRBD2 (6 bases). The CDR3 is made up of 14 amino acids. The V end lost 2 bases, the J end lost 5 bases, and 12 bases lay between the germline ends. Germline V gene data show CDR1 as MNHNY and CDR2 as SVGAGI (reference sequence). The CDR3 bases are TGTGCCAGCAGTTACGCGACTAGAGTTGAGACCCAGTACTTC. Its translation: CASSYATRVETQYF.

The chain joins TRBV4-1 to TRBJ2-3; 9 bases agree with TRBD2. The CDR3 consists of 16 residues. CDR1 is MGHRA and CDR2 is YSYEKL in the germline V gene. Germline trimming cut 8 bases from V and 4 bases from J; bases unmatched to any gene: 13. The CDR3, as DNA: TGCGCCAGCGGACGAAGCCGGGCGGGAGGGCCAGATACGCAGTATTTT. Translating it yields CASGRSRAGGPDTQYF.

This clonotype was seen ten or more times. The chain employs TRBV2 and TRBJ2-3, with a tentative D call TRBD2 (5 bases). The CDR3 extends over 15 amino acids. V was cut by 7 bases and J by 0 bases, with 14 bases left in between. Looked up from germline, CDR1 is SNHLY and CDR2 is FYNNEI. CDR3 sequence reads: CASTETDYSTDTQYF. The CDR3 region has the DNA TGTGCCAGCACCGAAACAGACTATAGCACAGATACGCAGTATTTT.

V and J are TRBV18 and TRBJ2-1; D remains ambiguous. This CDR3 region has 13 residues. Trimming removed 7 bases from V and 9 bases from J, with 16 bases in between. Germline values: CDR1 KGHSH, CDR2 LQKENI. This CDR3 is CASLPVGGSEQFF. In DNA, the CDR3 is TGTGCCAGCTTACCCGTCGGCGGTAGTGAGCAGTTCTTC.

The chain couples TRBV4-1 to TRBJ1-5; 10 bases line up with TRBD1. In germline, CDR1 is MGHRA, CDR2 YSYEKL. With 3 bases clipped from V and 9 bases from J, the junction kept 8 bases outside the gene matches. This CDR3 comprises 15 residues. CDR3 sequence reads: CASSQQMDRGTPQHF. Here the CDR3 DNA reads TGCGCCAGCAGCCAGCAAATGGACAGGGGGACGCCCCAGCATTTT.

Many counts were recorded for this clonotype. The rearrangement joins TRBV7-9 to TRBJ2-7; a possible D gene is TRBD1 (6 bases). The CDR3 sequence is 13 residues long. From germline, CDR1 is SEHNR and CDR2 FQNEAQ (reference sequence). V was clipped by 5 bases and J by 7 bases, with 15 bases between them. As DNA, the CDR3 is TGTGCCAGCAGCCCCCCCGGGACAATTGAGCAGTACTTC. Translation gives CASSPPGTIEQYF.